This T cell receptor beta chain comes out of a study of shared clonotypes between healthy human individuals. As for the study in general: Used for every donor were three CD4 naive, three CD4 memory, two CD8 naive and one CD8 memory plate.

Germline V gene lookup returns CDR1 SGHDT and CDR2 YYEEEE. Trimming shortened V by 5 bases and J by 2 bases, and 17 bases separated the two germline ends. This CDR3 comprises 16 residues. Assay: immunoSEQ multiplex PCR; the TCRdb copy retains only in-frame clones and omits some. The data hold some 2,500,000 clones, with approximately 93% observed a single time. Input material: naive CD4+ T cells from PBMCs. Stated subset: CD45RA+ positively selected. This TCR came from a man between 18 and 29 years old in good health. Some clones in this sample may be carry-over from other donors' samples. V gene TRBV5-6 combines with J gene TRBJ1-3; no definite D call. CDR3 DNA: TGTGCCAGCAGTTCGGGGAGCCTCCCCACTGGAAACACCATATATTTT. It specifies CASSSGSLPTGNTIYF.